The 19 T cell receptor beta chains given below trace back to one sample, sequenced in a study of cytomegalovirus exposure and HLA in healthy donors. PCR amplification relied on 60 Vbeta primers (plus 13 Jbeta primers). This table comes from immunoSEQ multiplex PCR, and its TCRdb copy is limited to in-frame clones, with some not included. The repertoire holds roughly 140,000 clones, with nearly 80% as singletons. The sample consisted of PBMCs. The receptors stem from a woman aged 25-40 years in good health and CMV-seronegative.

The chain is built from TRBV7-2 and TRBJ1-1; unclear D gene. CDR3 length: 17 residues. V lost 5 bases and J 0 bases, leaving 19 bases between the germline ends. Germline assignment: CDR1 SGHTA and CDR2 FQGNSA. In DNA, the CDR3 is TGTGCCAGCAGCCCCAGGAGGGCCGTCTCCATGAACACTGAAGCTTTCTTT. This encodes CASSPRRAVSMNTEAFF.

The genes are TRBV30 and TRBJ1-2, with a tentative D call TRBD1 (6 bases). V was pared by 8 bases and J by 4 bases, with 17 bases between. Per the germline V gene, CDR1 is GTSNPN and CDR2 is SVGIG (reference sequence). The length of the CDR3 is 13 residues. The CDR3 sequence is CAQRPGERYGYTF. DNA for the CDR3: TGTGCCCAACGACCAGGGGAGCGCTATGGCTACACCTTC. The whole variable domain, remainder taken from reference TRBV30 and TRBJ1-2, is SQTIHQWPATLVQPVGSPLSLECTVEGTSNPNLYWYRQAAGRGLQLLFYSVGIGQISSEVPQNLSASRPQDRQFILSSKKLLLSDSGFYLCAQRPGERYGYTFGSGTRLTVV.

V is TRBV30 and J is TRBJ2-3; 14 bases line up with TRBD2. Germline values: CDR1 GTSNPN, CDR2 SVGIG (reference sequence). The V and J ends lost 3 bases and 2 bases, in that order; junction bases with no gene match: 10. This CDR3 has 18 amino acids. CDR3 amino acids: CAWSGPGLAGAYTDTQYF. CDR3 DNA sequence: TGTGCCTGGAGCGGCCCGGGACTAGCGGGGGCCTACACAGATACGCAGTATTTT.

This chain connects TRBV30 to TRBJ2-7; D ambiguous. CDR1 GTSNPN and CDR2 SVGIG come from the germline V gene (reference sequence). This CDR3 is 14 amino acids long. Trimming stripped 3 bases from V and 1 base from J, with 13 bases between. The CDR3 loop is CAWRSSSTSYEQYF. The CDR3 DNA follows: TGTGCCTGGAGGTCAAGCTCTACGTCCTACGAGCAGTACTTC.

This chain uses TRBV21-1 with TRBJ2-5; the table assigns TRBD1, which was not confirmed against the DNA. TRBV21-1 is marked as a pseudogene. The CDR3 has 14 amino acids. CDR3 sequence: CASSIHRDQETQYF. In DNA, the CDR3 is TGTGCCAGCAGCATCCACAGGGACCAAGAGACCCAGTACTTC.

The CDR3 sequence: CASSAVNRGNTEAFF. CDR3 DNA: TGTGCCAGCAGCGCGGTAAACAGGGGGAACACTGAAGCTTTCTTT. The genes are TRBV9 and TRBJ1-1; 7 bases agree with TRBD1. The length of the CDR3 is 15 residues. The trim removed 3 bases at V and 1 base at J, leaving 6 bases unmatched. The germline V gene has CDR1 SGDLS and CDR2 YYNGEE.

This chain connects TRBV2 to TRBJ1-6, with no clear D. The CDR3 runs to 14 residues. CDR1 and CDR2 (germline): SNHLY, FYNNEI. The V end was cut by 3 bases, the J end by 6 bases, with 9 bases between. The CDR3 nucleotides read TGTGCCAGCAGTGAGGGCGTTCCTAATTCACCCCTCCACTTT. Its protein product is CASSEGVPNSPLHF.

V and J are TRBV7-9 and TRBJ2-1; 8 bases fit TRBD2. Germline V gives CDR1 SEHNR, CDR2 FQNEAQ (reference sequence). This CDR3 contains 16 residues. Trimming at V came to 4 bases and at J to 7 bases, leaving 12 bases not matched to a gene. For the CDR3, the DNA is TGTGCCAGCAGCTCGGTTGGGACTAGGGAAAGAAATGAGCAGTTCTTC. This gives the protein CASSSVGTRERNEQFF.

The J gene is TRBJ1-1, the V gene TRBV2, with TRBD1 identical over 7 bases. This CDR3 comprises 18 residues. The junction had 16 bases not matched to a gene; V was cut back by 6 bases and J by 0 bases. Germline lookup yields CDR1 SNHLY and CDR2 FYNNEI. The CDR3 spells CASSTTGRALPMNTEAFF. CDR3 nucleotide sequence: TGTGCCAGCAGCACGACAGGGCGGGCGCTACCCATGAACACTGAAGCTTTCTTT.

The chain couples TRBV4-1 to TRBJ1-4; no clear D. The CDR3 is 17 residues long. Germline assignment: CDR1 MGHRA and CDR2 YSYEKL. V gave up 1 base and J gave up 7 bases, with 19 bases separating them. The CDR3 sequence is CASSQGPFAGGSEKLFF. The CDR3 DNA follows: TGCGCCAGCAGCCAAGGACCATTTGCAGGCGGGAGTGAAAAACTGTTTTTT.

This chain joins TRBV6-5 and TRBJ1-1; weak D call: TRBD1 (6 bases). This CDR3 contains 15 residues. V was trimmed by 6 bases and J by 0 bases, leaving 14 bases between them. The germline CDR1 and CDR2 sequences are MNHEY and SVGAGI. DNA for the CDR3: TGTGCCAGCAGGGAAAACAGGGCCGTGAACACTGAAGCTTTCTTT. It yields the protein CASRENRAVNTEAFF.

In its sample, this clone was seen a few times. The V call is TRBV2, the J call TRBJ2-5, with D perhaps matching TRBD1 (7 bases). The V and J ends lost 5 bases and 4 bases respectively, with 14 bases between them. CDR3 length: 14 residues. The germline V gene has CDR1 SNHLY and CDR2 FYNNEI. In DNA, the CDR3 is TGTGCCAGCAGTAGTTTCCAGGGGGGAGAGACCCAGTACTTC. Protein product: CASSSFQGGETQYF.

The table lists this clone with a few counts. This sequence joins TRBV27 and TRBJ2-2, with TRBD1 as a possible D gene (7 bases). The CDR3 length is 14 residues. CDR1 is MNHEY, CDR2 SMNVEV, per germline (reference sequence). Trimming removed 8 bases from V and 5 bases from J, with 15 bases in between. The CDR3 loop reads CASRGTAITGELFF. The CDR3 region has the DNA TGTGCCAGCCGCGGGACAGCTATAACCGGGGAGCTGTTTTTT.

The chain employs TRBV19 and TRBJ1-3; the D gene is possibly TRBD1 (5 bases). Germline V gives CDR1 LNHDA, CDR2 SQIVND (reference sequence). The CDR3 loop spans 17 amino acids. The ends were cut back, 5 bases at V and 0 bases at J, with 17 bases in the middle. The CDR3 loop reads CASSPPLGGSSGNTIYF. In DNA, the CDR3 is TGTGCCAGTAGTCCACCCCTGGGGGGGAGCTCTGGAAACACCATATATTTT.

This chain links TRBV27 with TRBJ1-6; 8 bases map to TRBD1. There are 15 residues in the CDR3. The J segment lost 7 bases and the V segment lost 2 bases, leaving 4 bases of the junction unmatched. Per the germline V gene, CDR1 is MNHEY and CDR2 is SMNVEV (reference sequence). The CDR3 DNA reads TGTGCCAGCAGTTTAGCTCAGGGGGCGAATTCACCCCTCCACTTT. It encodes CASSLAQGANSPLHF.

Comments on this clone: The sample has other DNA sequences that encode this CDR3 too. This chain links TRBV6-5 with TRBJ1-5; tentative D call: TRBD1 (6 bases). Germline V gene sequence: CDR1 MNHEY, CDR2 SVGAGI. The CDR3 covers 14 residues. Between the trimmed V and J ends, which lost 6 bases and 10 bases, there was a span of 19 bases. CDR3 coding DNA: TGTGCCAGCAGGCCCACAGGGATGGGTCAACCCCAGCATTTT. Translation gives CASRPTGMGQPQHF.

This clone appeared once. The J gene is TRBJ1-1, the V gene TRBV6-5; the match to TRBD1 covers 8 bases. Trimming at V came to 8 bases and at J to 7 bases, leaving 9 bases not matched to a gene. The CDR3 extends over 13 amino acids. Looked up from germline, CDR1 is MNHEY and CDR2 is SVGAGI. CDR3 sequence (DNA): TGTGCCAGCTCCCAGGGGACAGGAAGTGAAGCTTTCTTT. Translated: CASSQGTGSEAFF.

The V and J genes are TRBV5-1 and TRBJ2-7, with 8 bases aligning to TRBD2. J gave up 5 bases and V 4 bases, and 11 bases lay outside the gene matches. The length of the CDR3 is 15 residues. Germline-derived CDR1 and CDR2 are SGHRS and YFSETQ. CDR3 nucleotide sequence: TGCGCCAGCAGCCCTTTACTAGCGGCTCTCCACGAGCAGTACTTC. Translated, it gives CASSPLLAALHEQYF.

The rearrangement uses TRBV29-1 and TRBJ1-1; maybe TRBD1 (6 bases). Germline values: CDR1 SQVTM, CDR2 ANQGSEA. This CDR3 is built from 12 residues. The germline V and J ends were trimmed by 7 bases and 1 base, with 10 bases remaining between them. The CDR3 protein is CSARTANTEAFF. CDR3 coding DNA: TGCAGCGCAAGGACAGCGAACACTGAAGCTTTCTTT.